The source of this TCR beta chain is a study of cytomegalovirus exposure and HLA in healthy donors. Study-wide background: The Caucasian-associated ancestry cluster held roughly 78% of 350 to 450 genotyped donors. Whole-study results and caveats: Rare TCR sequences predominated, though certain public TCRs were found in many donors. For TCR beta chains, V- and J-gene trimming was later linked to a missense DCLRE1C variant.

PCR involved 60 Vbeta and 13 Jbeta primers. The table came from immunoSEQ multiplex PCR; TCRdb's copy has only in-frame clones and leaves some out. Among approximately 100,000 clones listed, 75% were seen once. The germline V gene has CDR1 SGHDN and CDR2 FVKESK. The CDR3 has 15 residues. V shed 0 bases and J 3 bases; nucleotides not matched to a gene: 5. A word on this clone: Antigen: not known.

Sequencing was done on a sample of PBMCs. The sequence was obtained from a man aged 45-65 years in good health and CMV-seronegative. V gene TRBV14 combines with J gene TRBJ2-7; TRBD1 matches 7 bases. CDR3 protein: CASSQEVGQLYEQYF. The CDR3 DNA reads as TGTGCCAGCAGCCAAGAGGTGGGACAGCTCTACGAGCAGTACTTC. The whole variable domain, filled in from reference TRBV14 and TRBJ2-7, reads EAGVTQFPSHSVIEKGQTVTLRCDPISGHDNLYWYRRVMGKEIKFLLHFVKESKQDESGMPNNRFLAERTGGTYSTLKVQPAELEDSGVYFCASSQEVGQLYEQYFGPGTRLTVT.